A single T cell receptor beta chain is shown here with its context. Losses at the gene ends were 0 bases for V and 3 bases for J; bases not matched to a gene: 1. CDR1 is SGHTA and CDR2 is FQGTGA in the germline V gene. CDR3 length: 15 residues. This entry comes from a study of blood T cell repertoires in COVID-19. Participants' own reports of clinical history determined their cohort assignment. Clones were read by immunoSEQ multiplex PCR, and TCRdb kept only the in-frame ones, dropping some. Found here are about 160,000 clones, approximately 82% of them singletons; the top ten hold around a sixth. V usage is TRBV7-3 and J usage is TRBJ1-4; 7 nucleotides line up with TRBD1. The sequenced material came from PBMCs or T cells enriched from blood (not recorded which). This sequence was found in a man in his 60s who had recovered from COVID-19. The CDR3 loop reads CASSLTDRPNEKLFF. CDR3 bases: TGTGCCAGCAGCTTAACGGACAGGCCTAATGAAAAACTGTTTTTT.